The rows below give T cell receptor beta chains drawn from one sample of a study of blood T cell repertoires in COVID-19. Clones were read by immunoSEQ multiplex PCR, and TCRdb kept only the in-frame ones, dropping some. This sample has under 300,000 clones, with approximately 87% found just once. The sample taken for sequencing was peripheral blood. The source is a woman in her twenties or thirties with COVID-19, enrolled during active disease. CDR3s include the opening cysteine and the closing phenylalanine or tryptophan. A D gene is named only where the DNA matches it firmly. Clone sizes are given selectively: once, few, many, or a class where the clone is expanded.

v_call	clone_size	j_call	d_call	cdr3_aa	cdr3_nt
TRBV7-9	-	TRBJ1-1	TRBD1	CASSSGQGNTEAFF	TGTGCCAGCAGCTCTGGACAGGGGAACACTGAAGCTTTCTTT
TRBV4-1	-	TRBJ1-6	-	CASSQGQGYAPPLHF	TGCGCCAGCAGCCAGGGGCAGGGGTATGCACCACCCCTCCACTTT
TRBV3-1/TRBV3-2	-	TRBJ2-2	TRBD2	CASSKITPQRGRGGELFF	TGTGCCAGCAGCAAAATCACCCCCCAGCGGGGGAGGGGCGGGGAGCTGTTTTTT
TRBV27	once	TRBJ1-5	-	CASSLRGQQPQHF	TGTGCCAGCAGTTTACGTGGGCAGCAGCCCCAGCATTTT
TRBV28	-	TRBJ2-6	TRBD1	CASSPQGAGGANVLTF	TGTGCCAGCAGTCCACAGGGGGCTGGTGGGGCCAACGTCCTGACTTTC
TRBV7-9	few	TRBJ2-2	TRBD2	CASSTLTSGTFTGELFF	TGTGCCAGCAGCACCCTGACTAGCGGGACCTTCACCGGGGAGCTGTTTTTT
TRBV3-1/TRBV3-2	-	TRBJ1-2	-	CASSQDQDGYYGYTF	TGTGCCAGCAGCCAAGATCAAGATGGCTACTATGGCTACACCTTC
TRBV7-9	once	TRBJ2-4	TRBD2	CASSFSGHIQYF	TGTGCCAGCAGCTTTAGCGGGCACATTCAGTACTTC
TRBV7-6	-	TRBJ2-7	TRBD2	CASSLTSGGTYEQYF	TGTGCCAGCAGCTTGACTAGCGGGGGAACCTACGAGCAGTACTTC
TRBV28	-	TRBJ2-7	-	CASSFGGGRSYEQYF	TGTGCCAGCAGTTTTGGTGGCGGCCGGTCCTACGAGCAGTACTTC
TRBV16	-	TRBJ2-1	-	CASSQLDNSNEQFF	TGTGCCAGCAGCCAACTGGACAACTCCAATGAGCAGTTCTTC
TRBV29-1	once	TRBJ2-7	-	CSVVGQGPYEQYF	TGCAGCGTTGTAGGGCAGGGTCCCTACGAGCAGTACTTC